Below are 30 T cell receptor beta chains sequenced from a single sample in a study of blood T cells in healthy people across ages. Then a second PCR, running roughly 7 to 11 cycles, was carried out with a sample-barcoded 5' primer and a J-beta primer mix. TCRdb passed the 5' RACE reads through MiXCR, listing each CDR3 protein once. Of over a million distinct CDR3 sequences in the sample, around 40% were seen once. The sample taken for sequencing was blood. Receptor source: a woman between 18 and 29 years old in good health.

The V call is TRBV27, the J call TRBJ2-3; no clear D gene. V was pared by 7 bases and J by 1 base, with 12 bases between. The CDR3 extends over 14 amino acids. Germline assignment: CDR1 MNHEY and CDR2 SMNVEV (reference sequence). CDR3 sequence reads: CASKLTPGTDTQYF. CDR3 sequence (DNA): TGTGCCAGCAAACTGACGCCCGGCACAGATACGCAGTATTTT.

This clonotype was found a few times. This chain's CDR3 is CASSPLGGTSDTQYF. The CDR3 nucleotides read TGTGCCAGCTCACCACTTGGGGGGACTTCAGATACGCAGTATTTT. This chain uses TRBV18 with TRBJ2-3; possible D gene TRBD2, 6 bases. The CDR3 totals 15 residues. The germline CDR1 and CDR2 sequences are KGHSH and LQKENI. With 1 base removed from V and 4 bases from J, the gap between germline ends came to 12 bases.

This chain joins TRBV15 and TRBJ2-2; no firm D call. The V end was cut by 1 base, the J end by 5 bases, with 11 bases between. There are 15 residues in the CDR3. Germline CDR1 LNHNV, CDR2 YYDKDF (reference sequence). The CDR3: CATSRVGPQTGELFF. CDR3 sequence (DNA): TGTGCCACCAGCAGAGTCGGGCCTCAAACCGGGGAGCTGTTTTTT. The full variable domain, rest sourced from reference TRBV15 and TRBJ2-2, is DAMVIQNPRYQVTQFGKPVTLSCSQTLNHNVMYWYQQKSSQAPKLLFHYYDKDFNNEADTPDNFQSRRPNTSFCFLDIRSPGLGDTAMYLCATSRVGPQTGELFFGEGSRLTVL.

The V and J genes are TRBV10-3 and TRBJ2-1, with unresolved D. The CDR3 is made up of 9 amino acids. In germline, CDR1 is ENHRY, CDR2 SYGVKD. V lost 8 bases and J 15 bases, leaving 11 bases between the germline ends. In DNA, the CDR3 is TGTGCCATCGGGCAGCCGCGGTTCTTC. Its protein is CAIGQPRFF.

This clonotype was seen ten or more times. The genes are TRBV5-1 and TRBJ2-1, with D tentatively TRBD1 (5 bases). The CDR3 length is 14 residues. The germline gives CDR1 SGHRS, CDR2 YFSETQ. Trimming took 2 bases from V and 5 from J, leaving 11 bases between them. The CDR3 protein is CASSLQVANNEQFF. As DNA, the CDR3 is TGCGCCAGCAGCTTACAGGTCGCGAACAATGAGCAGTTCTTC.

This clonotype appeared a single time. This chain joins TRBV9 and TRBJ1-1, with D uncertain. The CDR3 consists of 14 residues. V was cut by 4 bases and J by 1 base, with 11 bases left in between. The germline V gene encodes CDR1 SGDLS and CDR2 YYNGEE. The CDR3 region has the DNA TGTGCCAGCAGCCCCATTATCGAGAACACTGAAGCTTTCTTT. Its protein product is CASSPIIENTEAFF.

The rearrangement uses TRBV10-2 and TRBJ2-7; D not certain. The CDR3 length is 13 residues. The germline gives CDR1 WSHSY, CDR2 SAAADI. Between the trimmed V and J ends, which lost 2 bases and 2 bases, there was a span of 7 bases. DNA of the CDR3: TGCGCCAGCAGTGAGGACGTCACCTACGAGCAGTACTTC. Translation: CASSEDVTYEQYF.

Many counts were recorded for this clonotype. The genes are TRBV20-1 and TRBJ1-5, with D tentatively TRBD1 (5 bases). The CDR3 is 16 amino acids. Germline lookup yields CDR1 DFQATT and CDR2 SNEGSKA (reference sequence). V shed 6 bases and J shed 0 bases, with 18 bases lying between them. CDR3 sequence (DNA): TGCAGTGCCCGGATAGAAGGGACTTATAGCAATCAGCCCCAGCATTTT. Its translation is CSARIEGTYSNQPQHF.

Many counts were recorded for this clonotype. J is TRBJ1-2 and V is TRBV12-3 or TRBV12-4; 8 bases are shared with TRBD1. With 4 bases clipped from V and 2 bases from J, the junction kept 6 bases outside the gene matches. This CDR3 has 15 residues. The CDR3 DNA reads TGTGCCAGCAGTTATGGGGACAGGCGAAACTATGGCTACACCTTC. Translating it yields CASSYGDRRNYGYTF.

J is TRBJ1-2 and V is TRBV11-2; D call uncertain. This CDR3 has 13 residues. The ends were cut back, 5 bases at V and 6 bases at J, with 13 bases in the middle. Germline V gene lookup returns CDR1 SGHAT and CDR2 FQNNGV. The CDR3: CASSPGVSDGYTF. CDR3 coding DNA: TGTGCCAGCAGCCCCGGGGTCTCCGATGGCTACACCTTC.

The V and J genes are TRBV6-5 and TRBJ1-3; D gene unclear. The CDR3 length is 12 residues. Germline V gives CDR1 MNHEY, CDR2 SVGAGI. Trimming removed 5 bases at V and 4 bases at J, with 6 bases between. CDR3 nucleotides: TGTGCCAGCAGTCCATTCGGAAACACCATATATTTT. Its translation is CASSPFGNTIYF.

The rearrangement joins TRBV29-1 to TRBJ2-1, with D tentatively TRBD2 (6 bases). Trimming removed 4 bases from V and 3 bases from J, with 13 bases in between. Germline CDR1 and CDR2: SQVTM and ANQGSEA. The CDR3 is made up of 14 amino acids. CDR3 bases: TGCAGCGTTGTGGCCGGGGGTTTCTACAATGAGCAGTTCTTC. This gives the protein CSVVAGGFYNEQFF.

The gene calls are TRBV29-1 and TRBJ2-5; D is perhaps TRBD1 (5 bases). Near its end, the DNA agrees better with TRBJ2-7, so the J call may be wrong. Germline V gene lookup returns CDR1 SQVTM and CDR2 ANQGSEA. The CDR3 is 14 residues long. CDR3 in amino acids: CSVEVPRVDDEQYF. The CDR3 DNA is TGCAGCGTTGAAGTCCCCAGGGTGGACGACGAGCAGTACTTC.

The rearrangement uses TRBV2 and TRBJ1-6, with D possibly matching TRBD1 (5 bases). Germline loops: CDR1 SNHLY, CDR2 FYNNEI. The CDR3 totals 13 residues. Trimming pared 7 bases from V and 9 bases from J, leaving 13 bases between. For the CDR3, the DNA is TGTGCCAGCACGGGGACCTCAGGTTCACCCCTCCACTTT. Protein: CASTGTSGSPLHF.

This clonotype was recorded a few times. This chain's CDR3 is CATSRDPVVATDTQYF. CDR3 DNA sequence: TGTGCCACCAGCAGAGATCCAGTCGTGGCCACAGATACGCAGTATTTT. The chain joins TRBV15 to TRBJ2-3; D is undetermined. This CDR3 comprises 16 residues. V was shortened by 0 bases and J by 2 bases, with 12 bases between the two germline ends. The V gene's germline CDR1 is LNHNV and CDR2 YYDKDF (reference sequence).

The chain employs TRBV5-1 and TRBJ2-3, with 11 bases identical to TRBD2. There are 19 residues in the CDR3. Germline V gene lookup returns CDR1 SGHRS and CDR2 YFSETQ. Trimming removed 0 bases from V and 3 bases from J; junction bases left unmatched: 12. The CDR3 region has the DNA TGCGCCAGCAGCTTGGCCTTTAAGTCTAGCGGGAGGCAGACAGATACGCAGTATTTT. This gives the protein CASSLAFKSSGRQTDTQYF.

This chain connects TRBV10-3 to TRBJ2-1, with 12 positions matching TRBD2. The last part of the DNA fits TRBJ2-7 better; the J call may be wrong. The germline gives CDR1 ENHRY, CDR2 SYGVKD. The CDR3 covers 18 residues. The CDR3 bases are TGTGCCATCAGGGTTGGGACTAGCGGGTCCCCTTCCTACAATGAGCAGTACTTC. Protein sequence: CAIRVGTSGSPSYNEQYF.

The rearrangement links TRBV12-3 or TRBV12-4 to TRBJ2-5; TRBD1 matches at 8 bases. The CDR3 consists of 14 residues. The J segment lost 5 bases and the V segment lost 9 bases, leaving 11 bases of the junction unmatched. In DNA, the CDR3 is TGTGCCAGTAGTGTGGGGACAGGTGGCGAGACCCAGTACTTC. This sequence encodes CASSVGTGGETQYF.

As for this clonotype: Germline and junction disagree at one end, which may indicate a read error. The chain has TRBV7-7 and TRBJ2-1; 10 bases align to TRBD2. This CDR3 spans 16 amino acids. The germline V gene encodes CDR1 SSHAT and CDR2 FNYEAQ (reference sequence). CDR3 residues: CASSLVDSGGYNEQFF. DNA of the CDR3: TGTGCTAGCAGCTTAGTGGATAGCGGGGGGTACAATGAGCAGTTCTTC.

This chain links TRBV5-1 with TRBJ1-5; D is unclear. Trimming cost V 0 bases and J 3 bases, with 4 bases left between them. The CDR3 extends over 13 amino acids. Germline CDR1 and CDR2: SGHRS and YFSETQ. CDR3 DNA sequence: TGCGCCAGCAGCTTGGATTACAATCAGCCCCAGCATTTT. Protein product: CASSLDYNQPQHF. Together with reference TRBV5-1 and TRBJ1-5, the CDR3 gives the full variable domain: KAGVTQTPRYLIKTRGQQVTLSCSPISGHRSVSWYQQTPGQGLQFLFEYFSETQRNKGNFPGRFSGRQFSNSRSEMNVSTLELGDSALYLCASSLDYNQPQHFGDGTRLSIL.

The chain uses TRBV4-1 and TRBJ2-7, with no clear D. Germline CDR1 and CDR2: MGHRA and YSYEKL. Trimming left V 3 bases short and J 2 bases short, with 8 bases between. This CDR3 is built from 13 residues. The CDR3 spells CASSHLGAYEQYF. The CDR3 region has the DNA TGCGCCAGCAGCCACCTCGGCGCCTACGAGCAGTACTTC.

V usage is TRBV4-1 and J usage is TRBJ1-4; TRBD1 aligns across 7 bases. Germline CDR1 is MGHRA and CDR2 is YSYEKL. CDR3 size: 12 residues. The junction had 8 bases not matched to a gene; V was cut back by 4 bases and J by 15 bases. The CDR3 nucleotides read TGCGCCAGCAGCCGCAGCAGGGGGATTATGTTTTTT. Protein product: CASSRSRGIMFF.

The chain carries TRBV12-3 or TRBV12-4 and TRBJ2-1; TRBD1 aligns across 9 bases. The trim removed 1 base at V and 10 bases at J, leaving 8 bases unmatched. The CDR3 has 15 amino acids. CDR3 nucleotides: TGTGCCAGCAGTTTAGGAGGGACAGGGAGCTACGAGCAGTTCTTC. Residues: CASSLGGTGSYEQFF.

The chain has TRBV6-4 and TRBJ2-3, with a possible D match to TRBD1 (5 bases). Trimming cost V 4 bases and J 2 bases, with 10 bases left between them. CDR3 length: 14 residues. In germline, CDR1 is MRHNA, CDR2 SNTAGT. The CDR3: CASSAAGNTDTQYF. In DNA form, the CDR3 reads TGTGCCAGCAGTGCGGCAGGGAACACAGATACGCAGTATTTT.

The chain uses TRBV4-2 and TRBJ2-1; a possible D gene is TRBD2 (6 bases). Trimming pared 5 bases from V and 5 bases from J, leaving 22 bases between. The CDR3 consists of 17 residues. In germline, CDR1 is LGHNA, CDR2 YNFKEQ. The CDR3: CASSSRLWGERDNEQFF. The CDR3 region has the DNA TGTGCCAGCAGCTCCCGGTTGTGGGGGGAGCGCGACAATGAGCAGTTCTTC.

V is TRBV27 and J is TRBJ2-2; no definite D call. In germline, CDR1 is MNHEY, CDR2 SMNVEV (reference sequence). The V and J ends lost 1 base and 4 bases respectively, with 16 bases between them. The CDR3 covers 17 residues. CDR3 in DNA: TGTGCCAGCAGTTTATACGAGCAACCGGTCGGCACCGGGGAGCTGTTTTTT. Translated, it gives CASSLYEQPVGTGELFF.

This clonotype has only a few counts. The chain couples TRBV25-1 to TRBJ2-3; 7 bases match TRBD2. Trimming cost V 3 bases and J 3 bases; bases outside gene matches: 6. This CDR3 spans 15 amino acids. Per the germline V gene, CDR1 is MGHDK and CDR2 is SYGVNS. This CDR3 reads CASSDSGRGTDTQYF. The CDR3 coding sequence is TGTGCCAGCAGTGATTCAGGGAGGGGTACAGATACGCAGTATTTT. Combining the CDR3 with reference TRBV25-1 and TRBJ2-3 gives the whole variable domain EADIYQTPRYLVIGTGKKITLECSQTMGHDKMYWYQQDPGMELHLIHYSYGVNSTEKGDLSSESTVSRIRTEHFPLTLESARPSHTSQYLCASSDSGRGTDTQYFGPGTRLTVL.

The V gene is TRBV7-2, the J gene TRBJ2-7, with a tentative D call TRBD2 (6 bases). Per the germline V gene, CDR1 is SGHTA and CDR2 is FQGNSA. The CDR3 is 14 amino acids. Trimming removed 3 bases from V and 3 bases from J, with 12 bases in between. The DNA for the CDR3 is TGTGCCAGCAGCTTTAGGGACTTCGGCTACGAGCAGTACTTC. As protein: CASSFRDFGYEQYF.

Many counts were recorded for this clonotype. The J gene is TRBJ2-1, the V gene TRBV18; 13 bases are a match to TRBD2. This CDR3 is built from 15 residues. Germline loops: CDR1 KGHSH, CDR2 LQKENI. J gave up 4 bases and V 8 bases, and 5 bases lay outside the gene matches. CDR3 bases: TGTGCCAGCAGTCCGGGACTAGCGGGATACAATGAGCAGTTCTTC. Protein product: CASSPGLAGYNEQFF.

The chain is built from TRBV4-3 and TRBJ1-5, with D perhaps TRBD1 (6 bases). The germline V gene has CDR1 LGHNA and CDR2 YSLEER. CDR3 length: 14 residues. Trimming pared 2 bases from V and 7 bases from J, leaving 12 bases between. This CDR3 reads CASSQSQGRQPQHF. CDR3 bases: TGCGCCAGCAGCCAATCTCAGGGGAGGCAGCCCCAGCATTTT.